The 24 T cell receptor beta chains in this list originate from one sample, sequenced in a study of CD8 T cells in ankylosing spondylitis. For these TCRs, the target antigens are not known. Overall study findings and caveats: One TCR beta motif, made up of 7 or 8 highly homologous variants, appeared characteristic of ankylosing spondylitis blood.

TCRdb analysed the 5' RACE reads with MiXCR anew, one entry per CDR3 protein. The sample has under 450,000 distinct CDR3 sequences, 17% seen once. Input material: blood, either unsorted or a sorted T cell fraction (not recorded which). These receptors all stem from a male donor with ankylosing spondylitis.

This clonotype was detected ten times or more. V gene TRBV5-1 combines with J gene TRBJ2-7; D is undetermined. Germline V gene sequence: CDR1 SGHRS, CDR2 YFSETQ. The CDR3 consists of 14 residues. Deletions cut 4 bases from V and 1 base from J, with 12 bases between. CDR3 loop: CASSKEARSYEQYF. In DNA, the CDR3 is TGCGCCAGCAGCAAAGAGGCGAGGTCCTACGAGCAGTACTTC.

Of note for this clonotype: The missing conserved phenylalanine or tryptophan at the end of this CDR3 makes a read error likely. The J gene is TRBJ2-7, the V gene TRBV7-6; tentatively, D is TRBD2 (6 bases). Germline CDR1 is SGHVS and CDR2 is FNYEAQ. The CDR3 covers 15 residues. The V gene lost 5 bases and the J gene lost 4 bases, with 18 bases spanning the gap. The CDR3 loop is CASSPGLERGYEQYL. In nucleotides, the CDR3 is TGTGCCAGCAGCCCGGGACTGGAAAGAGGATACGAGCAGTACCTC.

CDR3 protein: CASSQVPIMGFSEQYF. CDR3 DNA sequence: TGTGCCAGCAGCCAAGTCCCGATAATGGGATTCTCCGAGCAGTACTTC. The chain is built from TRBV4-2 and TRBJ2-7, with no clear D. Germline lookup yields CDR1 LGHNA and CDR2 YNFKEQ. V was trimmed by 1 base and J by 6 bases, leaving 19 bases between them. The CDR3 is 16 residues long.

J is TRBJ2-5 and V is TRBV27; weak D call: TRBD2 (7 bases). The CDR3 is made up of 15 amino acids. The V end lost 4 bases, the J end lost 5 bases, and 17 bases lay between the germline ends. Germline V lookup: CDR1 MNHEY, CDR2 SMNVEV (reference sequence). CDR3 sequence: CASSSALGGRETQYF. The CDR3 DNA reads as TGTGCCAGCAGTTCCGCCCTGGGGGGGCGCGAGACCCAGTACTTC.

This clonotype was found a few times. This chain uses TRBV20-1 with TRBJ2-2; TRBD1 might be the D (5 bases). Trimming pared 6 bases from V and 4 bases from J, leaving 12 bases between. This CDR3 has 13 amino acids. The germline V gene has CDR1 DFQATT and CDR2 SNEGSKA (reference sequence). The CDR3 DNA sequence: TGCAGTGCCCCTAATAGGGGCACCGGGGAGCTGTTTTTT. As protein: CSAPNRGTGELFF.

The chain links TRBV7-9 to TRBJ2-1; 9 nucleotides match TRBD2. CDR1 and CDR2 (germline): SEHNR, FQNEAQ (reference sequence). J lost 7 bases, V lost 1 base, and 5 bases had no gene match. CDR3 length: 15 residues. The CDR3 region has the DNA TGTGCCAGCAGCTTAGGGCTAGCGGGGACTAATGAGCAGTTCTTC. Translated, it gives CASSLGLAGTNEQFF.

The table lists this clonotype with many counts. V usage is TRBV29-1 and J usage is TRBJ2-7; D might be TRBD1 or TRBD2, each matching 5 bases. There are 12 residues in the CDR3. The germline V gene encodes CDR1 SQVTM and CDR2 ANQGSEA. Trimming removed 5 bases at V and 5 bases at J, with 13 bases between. The CDR3 region is CSVSWGTDEQYF. As DNA, the CDR3 is TGCAGCGTTTCATGGGGGACCGACGAGCAGTACTTC.

CDR3 loop: CASGPGQGARNTEAFF. The CDR3 nucleotides are TGTGCCAGCGGACCCGGACAGGGGGCGCGGAACACTGAAGCTTTCTTT. This chain links TRBV21-1 with TRBJ1-1; the table's D call TRBD1 went unverified against the DNA. TRBV21-1 is labeled a pseudogene. The CDR3 extends over 16 amino acids.

V gene TRBV14 combines with J gene TRBJ2-1; a possible D gene is TRBD2 (5 bases). Trimming pared 0 bases from V and 4 bases from J, leaving 10 bases between. The CDR3 covers 15 residues. Germline V CDR1 and CDR2: SGHDN, FVKESK. CDR3 sequence (DNA): TGTGCCAGCAGCCAAGAGGAGCGGAGATACAATGAGCAGTTCTTC. Amino acids: CASSQEERRYNEQFF.

In its sample, this clonotype was seen many times. The chain joins TRBV10-3 to TRBJ1-2; possible D gene TRBD1, 6 bases. CDR3 length: 17 residues. The germline gives CDR1 ENHRY, CDR2 SYGVKD. Between the trimmed V and J ends, which lost 6 bases and 4 bases, there was a span of 24 bases. CDR3 sequence reads: CAIRPSGRQATGYGYTF. The CDR3 DNA reads TGTGCCATCAGGCCGTCCGGACGACAGGCCACAGGCTATGGCTACACCTTC.

The V gene is TRBV12-3 or TRBV12-4, the J gene TRBJ2-3, with 12 positions matching TRBD2. This CDR3 spans 16 amino acids. V lost 4 bases to trimming and J lost 5 bases; unmatched junction nucleotides: 7. CDR3 sequence reads: CASSSRTSGEQDTQYF. CDR3 DNA: TGTGCCAGCAGTTCCCGGACTAGCGGGGAACAAGATACGCAGTATTTT.

This clonotype was seen more than once but under ten times. This chain joins TRBV29-1 and TRBJ2-2; no clear D. CDR3 length: 15 residues. The ends were cut back, 3 bases at V and 4 bases at J, with 15 bases in the middle. Germline V lookup: CDR1 SQVTM, CDR2 ANQGSEA. DNA for the CDR3: TGCAGCGTTGATGATGGGGTATCGAGCACCGGGGAGCTGTTTTTT. This codes for CSVDDGVSSTGELFF.

This clonotype was detected only a few times. The genes are TRBV24-1 and TRBJ2-2, with 7 bases that match TRBD2. Germline values: CDR1 KGHDR, CDR2 SFDVKD. The junction had 14 bases not matched to a gene; V was cut back by 4 bases and J by 7 bases. The CDR3 is 17 residues long. CDR3 sequence: CATSDPHGPSGIGELFF. The DNA of the CDR3 is TGTGCCACCAGTGACCCTCACGGGCCAAGCGGGATCGGGGAGCTGTTTTTT.

The genes are TRBV7-2 and TRBJ2-7; unclear D gene. Germline-derived CDR1 and CDR2 are SGHTA and FQGNSA. The CDR3 covers 15 residues. Trimming stripped 5 bases from V and 2 bases from J, with 16 bases between. CDR3 protein: CASSPRLDRAYEQYF. Here the CDR3 DNA reads TGTGCCAGCAGCCCCCGATTGGACCGGGCCTACGAGCAGTACTTC.

This chain uses TRBV2 with TRBJ1-5; a weak D match, TRBD1 (5 bases). Trimming removed 3 bases at V and 4 bases at J, with 16 bases between. The CDR3 is 16 amino acids. The germline V gene encodes CDR1 SNHLY and CDR2 FYNNEI. CDR3 sequence reads: CASSDGGGSRNQPQHF. The CDR3 DNA is TGTGCCAGCAGTGACGGTGGGGGATCTCGTAATCAGCCCCAGCATTTT.

The rearrangement joins TRBV6-1 to TRBJ1-1; perhaps TRBD1 as D (6 bases). CDR1 is MNHNS, CDR2 SASEGT, per germline. The CDR3 has 15 amino acids. The V gene lost 5 bases and the J gene lost 1 base, with 14 bases spanning the gap. The CDR3 reads CASSPFKGGNTEAFF. Here the CDR3 DNA reads TGTGCCAGCAGTCCGTTTAAGGGGGGGAACACTGAAGCTTTCTTT.

This clonotype has only a few counts. J is TRBJ1-4 and V is TRBV5-6; 8 bases line up with TRBD1. CDR3 size: 15 residues. CDR1 is SGHDT and CDR2 is YYEEEE in the germline V gene. V gave up 2 bases and J gave up 7 bases; unmatched junction bases: 7. In DNA form, the CDR3 reads TGTGCCAGCAGCTTCTCAGGGGGCGCGGGTGAAAAACTGTTTTTT. Translated, it gives CASSFSGGAGEKLFF.

The CDR3 sequence is CASVGDLTEAFF. The CDR3 nucleotides read TGTGCCAGTGTGGGGGACTTGACTGAAGCTTTCTTT. The chain combines TRBV7-9 with TRBJ1-1, with D possibly being TRBD1 (5 bases). The CDR3 has 12 residues. Germline-derived CDR1 and CDR2 are SEHNR and FQNEAQ (reference sequence). With 9 bases removed from V and 5 bases from J, the gap between germline ends came to 13 bases.

The rearrangement joins TRBV7-7 to TRBJ2-1, with D unresolved. Trimming took off 1 base at V and 8 bases at J, with 9 bases between the two ends. CDR1 is SSHAT and CDR2 is FNYEAQ in the germline V gene (reference sequence). This CDR3 spans 13 amino acids. DNA of the CDR3: TGTGCCAGCAGCTTAGGGTACGCGTATGAGCAGTTCTTC. Translated: CASSLGYAYEQFF. Drawing the rest from reference TRBV7-7 and TRBJ2-1, the complete variable domain is GAGVSQSPRYKVTKRGQDVTLRCDPISSHATLYWYQQALGQGPEFLTYFNYEAQPDKSGLPSDRFSAERPEGSISTLTIQRTEQRDSAMYRCASSLGYAYEQFFGPGTRLTVL.

The gene calls are TRBV6-5 and TRBJ1-5; possibly TRBD1 for D (5 bases). In germline, CDR1 is MNHEY, CDR2 SVGAGI. The CDR3 covers 13 residues. The germline V and J ends were trimmed by 1 base and 5 bases, with 6 bases remaining between them. CDR3 DNA: TGTGCCAGCAGTTACTTGGGGGATCAGCCCCAGCATTTT. It codes for CASSYLGDQPQHF.

The chain has TRBV20-1 and TRBJ2-7, with TRBD1 identical over 7 bases. Trimming cost V 2 bases and J 2 bases; bases outside gene matches: 9. Germline V gene data show CDR1 as DFQATT and CDR2 as SNEGSKA (reference sequence). CDR3 size: 15 residues. The CDR3 protein is CSARRQGPTTYEQYF. CDR3 coding DNA: TGCAGTGCTAGACGACAGGGACCAACAACCTACGAGCAGTACTTC.

This clonotype showed up many times. The genes are TRBV29-1 and TRBJ2-3; D is unclear. V lost 7 bases, J lost 2 bases, and 10 bases lay in between. There are 12 residues in the CDR3. Per the germline V gene, CDR1 is SQVTM and CDR2 is ANQGSEA. CDR3 sequence (DNA): TGCAGCGCTGACTTGTCCACAGATACGCAGTATTTT. Protein product: CSADLSTDTQYF.

Notes on this clonotype: A read error may produce the germline difference seen at one junction end. The rearrangement links TRBV5-1 to TRBJ2-2, with D tentatively TRBD2 (5 bases). The CDR3 length is 14 residues. Germline-derived CDR1 and CDR2 are SGHRS and YFSETQ. The CDR3 reads CASSSWDNTGERFF. As DNA, the CDR3 is TGCGCCAGCAGCTCGTGGGATAACACCGGGGAGCGGTTTTTT. Looking up the rest from reference TRBV5-1 and TRBJ2-2 gives the full variable domain: KAGVTQTPRYLIKTRGQQVTLSCSPISGHRSVSWYQQTPGQGLQFLFEYFSETQRNKGNFPGRFSGRQFSNSRSEMNVSTLELGDSALYLCASSSWDNTGERFFGEGSRLTVL.

This clonotype came up a few times. The CDR3 reads CASSLWKGQGNTGELFF. CDR3 DNA sequence: TGTGCCAGCAGCTTGTGGAAGGGACAGGGGAACACCGGGGAGCTGTTTTTT. The chain recombines TRBV5-8 with TRBJ2-2, with 9 bases matching TRBD1. The V gene's germline CDR1 is SGHTS and CDR2 YDEGEE. Trimming at V came to 1 base and at J to 1 base, leaving 5 bases not matched to a gene. The CDR3 loop spans 17 amino acids. Based on the CDR3 plus reference TRBV5-8 and TRBJ2-2, the full variable domain is EAGVTQSPTHLIKTRGQQATLRCSPISGHTSVYWYQQALGLGLQFLLWYDEGEERNRGNFPPRFSGRQFPNYSSELNVNALELEDSALYLCASSLWKGQGNTGELFFGEGSRLTVL.